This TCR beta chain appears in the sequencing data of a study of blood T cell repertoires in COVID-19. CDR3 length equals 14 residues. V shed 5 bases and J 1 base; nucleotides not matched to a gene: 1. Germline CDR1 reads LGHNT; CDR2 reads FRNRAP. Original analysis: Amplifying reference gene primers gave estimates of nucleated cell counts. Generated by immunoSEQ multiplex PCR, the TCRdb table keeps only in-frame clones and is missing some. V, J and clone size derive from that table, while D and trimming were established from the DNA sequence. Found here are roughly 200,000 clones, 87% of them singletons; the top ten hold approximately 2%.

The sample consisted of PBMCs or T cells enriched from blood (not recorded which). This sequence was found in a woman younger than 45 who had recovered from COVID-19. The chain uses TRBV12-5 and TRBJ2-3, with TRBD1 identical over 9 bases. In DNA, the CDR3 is TGTGCTAGTGGTACAGGGGGCGGCACAGATACGCAGTATTTT. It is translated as CASGTGGGTDTQYF.